Presented here are 8 T cell receptor beta chains from one specimen sequenced in a study of vaccination effects on CD4 cells after COVID-19. Prior to sequencing, the ViraFEST assay stimulated PBMC with viral peptide pools, which expanded the antigen-specific CD4+ T cells. Subsequent to approximately 9 days of culture, CD4+ T cells were isolated. The cohort was immunized with two doses of either the BNT162b2 or mRNA-1273 vaccine. Assay: immunoSEQ multiplex PCR; the TCRdb copy retains only in-frame clones and omits some. The sample contains about 30,000 clones, about 74% of which appear only once. Antigen specificity for these receptors is unknown. The sequenced sample was CD4+ T cells from PBMCs cultured with HCoV-OC43 spike peptides, obtained after COVID-19 vaccination. Subset given: HCoV-OC43 spike overlapping peptide pool stimulation. The receptor source for this set is a human donor who received a COVID-19 vaccine.

The chain employs TRBV6-5 and TRBJ2-7; the D gene is possibly TRBD1 (5 bases). The V and J ends lost 7 bases and 0 bases respectively, with 13 bases between them. CDR1 is MNHEY, CDR2 SVGAGI, per germline. The CDR3 consists of 14 residues. The CDR3 loop reads CASTRTGSSYEQYF. The CDR3 DNA reads TGTGCCAGCACTCGTACAGGCAGCTCCTACGAGCAGTACTTC.

A single count supports this clone. The chain links TRBV6-6 to TRBJ1-3; 8 nucleotides match TRBD1. This CDR3 region has 17 residues. Germline V CDR1 and CDR2: MNHNY, SVGAGI (reference sequence). Losses at the gene ends were 5 bases for V and 2 bases for J; bases not matched to a gene: 11. CDR3 sequence reads: CASSRQGPRYPGNTIYF. For the CDR3, the DNA is TGTGCCAGCAGTCGACAGGGGCCGAGATATCCTGGAAACACCATATATTTT.

The chain employs TRBV4-1 and TRBJ1-1, with a tentative D call TRBD1 (6 bases). This CDR3 contains 16 residues. V was cut by 1 base and J by 4 bases, with 16 bases left in between. Germline V gene sequence: CDR1 MGHRA, CDR2 YSYEKL. The CDR3 protein is CASSQARAARGTEAFF. The DNA for the CDR3 is TGCGCCAGCAGCCAAGCCCGGGCAGCCAGGGGCACTGAAGCTTTCTTT.

This sequence joins TRBV2 and TRBJ2-5; D is uncertain. Between the trimmed V and J ends, which lost 8 bases and 5 bases, there was a span of 12 bases. CDR1 SNHLY and CDR2 FYNNEI come from the germline V gene. CDR3 length: 12 residues. CDR3 sequence: CASELAPETQYF. The DNA of the CDR3 is TGTGCCAGCGAGTTAGCCCCGGAGACCCAGTACTTC.

On this clone: The conserved phenylalanine or tryptophan is not found at the CDR3 terminus, so this likely reflects a read error. The DNA is left out, because the CDR3 cannot be placed on it with certainty; the CDR3 is given as TCRdb lists it. The chain links TRBV7-9 to TRBJ2-7; TRBD1, the D gene given by the table, was not confirmed from the DNA. Germline V gene data show CDR1 as SEHNR and CDR2 as FQNEAQ (reference sequence). Termini included, the CDR3 measures 13 amino acids. CDR3 amino acids: CASSLTHQDRVNL.

The chain joins TRBV7-9 to TRBJ1-1; a possible D gene is TRBD1 (5 bases). CDR1 is SEHNR, CDR2 FQNEAQ, per germline (reference sequence). Trimming pared 4 bases from V and 1 base from J, leaving 10 bases between. The CDR3 has 14 residues. CDR3 nucleotides: TGTGCCAGCAGCTCGCGACAGCCGAACACTGAAGCTTTCTTT. This encodes CASSSRQPNTEAFF.

A few counts support this clone. This chain connects TRBV10-1 to TRBJ2-1; TRBD1 matches at 9 bases. Germline CDR1 reads WNHNN; CDR2 reads SYGVQD (reference sequence). The CDR3 has 14 amino acids. The junction had 3 bases not matched to a gene; V was cut back by 5 bases and J by 4 bases. The CDR3 bases are TGCGCCAGCAGTCCGGGACAGGGATACAATGAGCAGTTCTTC. As protein: CASSPGQGYNEQFF.

Turning to this clone: Mismatch with germline at one junction end may stem from a read error. V is TRBV18 and J is TRBJ1-1, with 9 bases matching TRBD1. Germline CDR1 is KGHSH and CDR2 is LQKENI. The CDR3 runs 13 residues. CDR3 nucleotide sequence: TGTGCCAGCTCGCCACAGGGGGCTACTGAAGCTTTCTTT. This encodes CASSPQGATEAFF.